These 11 T cell receptor beta chains originate from one sample sequenced in a study of T cell repertoires in cytomegalovirus infection. TCRdb ran MiXCR on the reads and lists one entry per CDR3 protein. Of some 310,000 distinct CDR3 sequences in the sample, roughly 25% were seen once. Their recognized antigens are unknown. The sample consisted of cultured PBMCs, taken from culture after CMV antigen stimulation. All receptors derive from a human donor in good health (CMV status not recorded). Some clones in this sample may be carry-over from other donors' samples.

CDR3 sequence (DNA): TGTGCCAGCAGTTTATCTCGGAGGGATACCGGGGAGCTGTTTTTT. The encoded protein is CASSLSRRDTGELFF. This chain uses TRBV27 with TRBJ2-2, with D perhaps matching TRBD2 (6 bases). The CDR3 covers 15 residues. V was clipped by 0 bases and J by 5 bases, with 10 bases between them. Germline values: CDR1 MNHEY, CDR2 SMNVEV (reference sequence).

To note about this clonotype: Relative to the germline gene, one junction end is altered; a read error may explain this. The rearrangement uses TRBV11-2 and TRBJ1-1; the D gene is possibly TRBD1 (5 bases). The CDR3 extends over 15 amino acids. CDR1 is SGHAT and CDR2 is FQNNGV in the germline V gene. CDR3 in amino acids: CASSLVGDLNTEAFF. For the CDR3, the DNA is TGTGCCAGCAGTTTAGTGGGGGACCTGAACACTGAAGCTTTCTTT. Full variable domain (outside the CDR3, taken from reference TRBV11-2 and TRBJ1-1): EAGVAQSPRYKIIEKRQSVAFWCNPISGHATLYWYQQILGQGPKLLIQFQNNGVVDDSQLPKDRFSAERLKGVDSTLKIQPAKLEDSAVYLCASSLVGDLNTEAFFGQGTRLTVV.

The J gene is TRBJ1-1, the V gene TRBV29-1; 7 bases are shared with TRBD1. Germline values: CDR1 SQVTM, CDR2 ANQGSEA. The CDR3 length is 12 residues. V gave up 6 bases and J gave up 4 bases; unmatched junction bases: 5. The CDR3 is CSVLGGITEAFF. The DNA for the CDR3 is TGCAGCGTCTTAGGGGGCATCACTGAAGCTTTCTTT.

This clonotype was seen repeatedly, ten times or more. This sequence joins TRBV4-1 and TRBJ1-2; the match to TRBD1 covers 9 bases. Germline trimming cut 1 base from V and 2 bases from J; bases unmatched to any gene: 2. Germline V lookup: CDR1 MGHRA, CDR2 YSYEKL. The CDR3 has 15 residues. DNA of the CDR3: TGCGCCAGCAGCCAAGGTGGACAGGGGAACTATGGCTACACCTTC. It encodes CASSQGGQGNYGYTF.

The CDR3 loop reads CASSERDVYGYTF. CDR3 DNA: TGTGCCAGCAGTGAAAGAGACGTTTATGGCTACACCTTC. The chain is built from TRBV25-1 and TRBJ1-2, with D uncertain. V was trimmed by 2 bases and J by 5 bases, leaving 9 bases between them. There are 13 residues in the CDR3. Germline lookup yields CDR1 MGHDK and CDR2 SYGVNS.

The chain recombines TRBV7-6 with TRBJ2-7; D is perhaps TRBD1 or TRBD2 (5 bases each). V gave up 5 bases and J gave up 6 bases, with 20 bases separating them. CDR1 is SGHVS and CDR2 is FNYEAQ in the germline V gene. CDR3 size: 15 residues. This CDR3 reads CASSVASGAVGEQYF. Written as DNA, the CDR3 is TGTGCCAGCAGCGTCGCCTCCGGGGCCGTCGGCGAGCAGTACTTC.

This clonotype was found a few times. This rearrangement joins TRBV28 to TRBJ1-5; D might be TRBD1 (5 bases). The CDR3 totals 14 residues. The germline V gene has CDR1 MDHEN and CDR2 SYDVKM. The germline V and J ends were trimmed by 8 bases and 2 bases, with 13 bases remaining between them. CDR3 in amino acids: CASAKGHGNQPQHF. CDR3 coding DNA: TGTGCCAGCGCGAAGGGGCACGGCAATCAGCCCCAGCATTTT.

Comment on this clonotype: A much more abundant neighbour one base away suggests this may be a read error. This rearrangement joins TRBV7-4 to TRBJ2-5, with 7 nucleotides matching TRBD2. Germline V lookup: CDR1 SGHVT, CDR2 SQSDAQ. There are 17 residues in the CDR3. CDR3 residues: CASSLRGGRGLQETQCF. DNA for the CDR3: TGTGCCAGCAGCTTAAGAGGAGGGAGGGGTCTCCAAGAGACCCAGTGCTTC.

This chain joins TRBV12-3 or TRBV12-4 and TRBJ1-5; TRBD1 matches at 7 bases. The length of the CDR3 is 14 residues. The V and J ends lost 5 bases and 3 bases, in that order; junction bases with no gene match: 4. CDR3 coding DNA: TGTGCCAGCAGTGGGGACAGCTACAATCAGCCCCAGCATTTT. Encoded protein: CASSGDSYNQPQHF.

The chain carries TRBV6-2 or TRBV6-3 and TRBJ1-5, with D possibly being TRBD1 (5 bases). Germline CDR1 and CDR2: MNHEY and SVGEGT. The CDR3 is made up of 13 amino acids. V was trimmed by 6 bases and J by 6 bases, leaving 12 bases between them. CDR3 DNA sequence: TGTGCCAGCAGCGAGTGGGGGGGTCAGCCCCAGCATTTT. This translates into CASSEWGGQPQHF.

This chain connects TRBV4-1 to TRBJ2-3; D perhaps matches TRBD2 (6 bases). Germline CDR1 reads MGHRA; CDR2 reads YSYEKL. The V end lost 2 bases, the J end lost 0 bases, and 9 bases lay between the germline ends. This CDR3 has 15 residues. CDR3 nucleotides: TGCGCCAGCAGCCAACGCGGGATGAGCACAGATACGCAGTATTTT. Translation: CASSQRGMSTDTQYF.